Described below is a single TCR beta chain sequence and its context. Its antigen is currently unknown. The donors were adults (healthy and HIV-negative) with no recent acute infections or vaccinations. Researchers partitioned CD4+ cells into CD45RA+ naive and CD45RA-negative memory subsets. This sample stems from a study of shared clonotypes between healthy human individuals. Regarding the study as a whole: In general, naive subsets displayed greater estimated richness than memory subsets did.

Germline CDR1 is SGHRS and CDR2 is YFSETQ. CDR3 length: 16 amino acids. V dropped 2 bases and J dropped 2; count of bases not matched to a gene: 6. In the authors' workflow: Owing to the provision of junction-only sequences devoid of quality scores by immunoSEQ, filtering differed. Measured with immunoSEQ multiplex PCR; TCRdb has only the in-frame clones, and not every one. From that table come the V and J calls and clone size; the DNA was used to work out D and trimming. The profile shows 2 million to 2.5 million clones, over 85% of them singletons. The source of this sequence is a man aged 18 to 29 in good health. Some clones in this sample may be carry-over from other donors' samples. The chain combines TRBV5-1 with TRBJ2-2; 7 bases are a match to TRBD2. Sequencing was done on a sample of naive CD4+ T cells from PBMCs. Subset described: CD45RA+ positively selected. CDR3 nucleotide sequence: TGCGCCAGCAGCTTAGTGCCAGCGGGAAACACCGGGGAGCTGTTTTTT. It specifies CASSLVPAGNTGELFF.